This TCR beta chain was documented in a study of cytotoxic CD8 clonotypes in ibrutinib-treated CLL. Overall study context: Response samples were obtained once patients had received a median around 12 months of treatment, range 6 to 36.

The germline gives CDR1 LGHNT, CDR2 FRNRAP. V dropped 3 bases and J dropped 1 base, with 19 bases sitting between them. This CDR3 contains 18 residues. Comments on this clone: Its antigen is unidentified.

The study, taken as a whole, reports: Public clonotypes proved infrequent, and on treatment they shrank or remained steady. Circulating CD8+ T-cell counts were tracked by baseline clonality, which exceeded that of age-matched healthy donors.

Method: immunoSEQ multiplex PCR; TCRdb's copy keeps in-frame clones and lacks some. The repertoire consists of 85,000 or so clones, with 70% to 80% occurring once and the leading ten covering about 4.4%. The TCR originated in a human donor with chronic lymphocytic leukemia. This rearrangement joins TRBV12-5 to TRBJ1-5; D may be TRBD1 (5 bases). The sequences come from PBMCs, collected after 12 months of ibrutinib treatment. CDR3 protein: CASGFSGFGGGSNQPQHF. The CDR3 bases are TGTGCTAGTGGTTTTTCAGGGTTTGGCGGGGGGAGCAATCAGCCCCAGCATTTT.